These 22 T cell receptor beta chains came from one sample sequenced in a study of identical twins. In TCRdb, the 5' RACE reads were re-called with MiXCR into one record per CDR3 protein. The sample includes 570,000 or so distinct CDR3 sequences, 9.6% of them seen just once. The data also belong to a second study, concerning yellow fever vaccine responses in identical twins.

Sequenced: PBMCs. These receptors all stem from a young woman in good health.

This clonotype was seen only a few times. The J gene is TRBJ1-2, the V gene TRBV6-1, with TRBD1 identical over 8 bases. Trimming removed 6 bases from V and 7 bases from J; junction bases left unmatched: 7. The CDR3 runs to 13 residues. Germline V gives CDR1 MNHNS, CDR2 SASEGT. The CDR3: CASSPDRGSGYTF. The CDR3 coding sequence is TGTGCCAGCAGCCCTGACAGGGGATCTGGCTACACCTTC.

This sequence joins TRBV10-1 and TRBJ2-3; possible D gene TRBD1, 6 bases. Germline loops: CDR1 WNHNN, CDR2 SYGVQD (reference sequence). CDR3 length: 18 amino acids. The germline V and J ends were trimmed by 3 bases and 0 bases, with 19 bases remaining between them. The CDR3 DNA follows: TGCGCCAGCAGTGATCCAACCCTGAGGGACATTAGCACAGATACGCAGTATTTT. Amino acid sequence: CASSDPTLRDISTDTQYF.

CDR3 nucleotide sequence: TGCAGCGTTGAGGCCGTGGGGCGACACGAGCAGTACTTC. This codes for CSVEAVGRHEQYF. The chain carries TRBV29-1 and TRBJ2-7; weak D call: TRBD1 (5 bases). With 3 bases removed from V and 5 bases from J, the gap between germline ends came to 14 bases. The germline CDR1 and CDR2 sequences are SQVTM and ANQGSEA. The CDR3 length is 13 residues.

This clonotype was counted between two and nine times. V is TRBV27 and J is TRBJ2-5; D uncertain. The V gene lost 2 bases and the J gene lost 2 bases, with 6 bases spanning the gap. Per germline, CDR1 MNHEY and CDR2 SMNVEV (reference sequence). The CDR3 has 13 residues. The CDR3 nucleotides read TGTGCCAGCAGTTTAGAAAGTCAAGAGACCCAGTACTTC. Residues: CASSLESQETQYF.

This clonotype was found a few times. The chain has TRBV27 and TRBJ2-5; 7 bases are a match to TRBD2. This CDR3 comprises 13 residues. Germline CDR1 MNHEY, CDR2 SMNVEV (reference sequence). Unmatched junction bases numbered 10, after V lost 6 bases and J lost 9 bases. The CDR3 DNA reads as TGTGCCAGCAGGAGAAGCGGGGATGGGGCCCAGTACTTC. This codes for CASRRSGDGAQYF.

J is TRBJ2-1 and V is TRBV20-1; D gene uncertain. CDR1 and CDR2 from the germline V gene are DFQATT and SNEGSKA (reference sequence). CDR3 length: 15 residues. V was clipped by 1 base and J by 1 base, with 11 bases between them. Here the CDR3 DNA reads TGCAGTGCTAGAGGAATGGCCGTATCCTACAATGAGCAGTTCTTC. Encoded protein: CSARGMAVSYNEQFF.

In this sample, this clonotype turned up a few times. The chain has TRBV20-1 and TRBJ1-1; tentative D call: TRBD1 (5 bases). V gave up 6 bases and J gave up 4 bases, with 12 bases separating them. Germline values: CDR1 DFQATT, CDR2 SNEGSKA (reference sequence). The CDR3 is made up of 12 amino acids. Here the CDR3 reads CSAGTVSTEAFF. The CDR3 DNA reads as TGCAGTGCCGGGACGGTTTCCACTGAAGCTTTCTTT.

DNA for the CDR3: TGCGCCAGCAGCCAAGATCTAGCGGGAGGAATTACAGATACGCAGTATTTT. It encodes CASSQDLAGGITDTQYF. This sequence joins TRBV4-3 and TRBJ2-3, with 11 bases matching TRBD2. The CDR3 has 17 residues. Germline lookup yields CDR1 LGHNA and CDR2 YSLEER. V lost 0 bases and J lost 3; bases outside the gene matches: 5.

This clonotype was recorded at least ten times. The V gene is TRBV7-9, the J gene TRBJ2-5, with a weak D call TRBD1 (6 bases). The CDR3 loop spans 17 amino acids. V was trimmed by 5 bases and J by 1 base, leaving 20 bases between them. Germline lookup yields CDR1 SEHNR and CDR2 FQNEAQ (reference sequence). The CDR3 nucleotides read TGTGCCAGCAGCCCCCCTCAGGGGACCTCTTTCCAAGAGACCCAGTACTTC. Its translation: CASSPPQGTSFQETQYF.

This clonotype appeared a few times. V and J are TRBV29-1 and TRBJ1-1; 9 positions agree with TRBD1. Germline CDR1 and CDR2: SQVTM and ANQGSEA. The CDR3 consists of 13 residues. Trimming at V came to 7 bases and at J to 4 bases, leaving 7 bases not matched to a gene. CDR3 coding DNA: TGCAGCGCTGGACAGGGGACCCCCACTGAAGCTTTCTTT. This gives the protein CSAGQGTPTEAFF. Variable domain in full (rest from reference TRBV29-1 and TRBJ1-1): SAVISQKPSRDICQRGTSLTIQCQVDSQVTMMFWYRQQPGQSLTLIATANQGSEATYESGFVIDKFPISRPNLTFSTLTVSNMSPEDSSIYLCSAGQGTPTEAFFGQGTRLTVV.

On this clonotype: Compared with germline, one end of the junction differs, possibly owing to a read error. The chain joins TRBV20-1 to TRBJ2-1, with TRBD2 identical over 11 bases. The CDR3 spans 16 residues. Germline V gives CDR1 DFQATT, CDR2 SNEGSKA (reference sequence). The CDR3 sequence is CCARDLGTSGPGEQFF. The DNA of the CDR3 is TGCTGTGCTAGAGATCTGGGGACTAGCGGCCCCGGGGAGCAGTTCTTC.

This clonotype appeared a few times. The genes are TRBV7-2 and TRBJ2-5; 11 nucleotides align to TRBD2. Trimming at V came to 6 bases and at J to 7 bases, leaving 10 bases not matched to a gene. This CDR3 spans 15 amino acids. CDR1 and CDR2 from the germline V gene are SGHTA and FQGNSA. DNA for the CDR3: TGTGCCAGCAGTTTTAGCGGGGGGGCGTTTGGGACCCAGTACTTC. It specifies CASSFSGGAFGTQYF.

This clonotype occurred a few times. V gene TRBV7-2 combines with J gene TRBJ1-6, with TRBD1 as a possible D gene (5 bases). Germline CDR1 is SGHTA and CDR2 is FQGNSA. Between the trimmed V and J ends, which lost 6 bases and 9 bases, there was a span of 15 bases. CDR3 length: 14 residues. The CDR3 region is CASRSDPQGSPLHF. The CDR3 nucleotides read TGTGCCAGCAGATCGGACCCGCAGGGTTCACCCCTCCACTTT. The variable domain in full, with the rest retrieved from reference TRBV7-2 and TRBJ1-6, is GAGVSQSPSNKVTEKGKDVELRCDPISGHTALYWYRQSLGQGLEFLIYFQGNSAPDKSGLPSDRFSAERTGGSVSTLTIQRTQQEDSAVYLCASRSDPQGSPLHFGNGTRLTVT.

This clonotype has just a few counts. The chain is built from TRBV24-1 and TRBJ2-5; 9 nucleotides line up with TRBD2. This CDR3 spans 19 amino acids. Germline V lookup: CDR1 KGHDR, CDR2 SFDVKD. J was trimmed by 1 base and V by 4 bases; bases with no gene match: 15. CDR3 protein: CATSDPAGGLGSSQETQYF. The CDR3 DNA sequence: TGTGCCACCAGTGACCCGGCGGGGGGGCTTGGGTCGAGCCAAGAGACCCAGTACTTC.

The rearrangement uses TRBV10-1 and TRBJ2-4, with 7 bases matching TRBD1. In germline, CDR1 is WNHNN, CDR2 SYGVQD (reference sequence). The V and J ends lost 0 bases and 7 bases, in that order; junction bases with no gene match: 6. The CDR3 length is 15 residues. The CDR3 reads CASSESTGVANIQYF. The CDR3 DNA sequence: TGCGCCAGCAGTGAGTCTACAGGGGTGGCGAACATTCAGTACTTC.

The sample holds many counts of this clonotype. V gene TRBV10-3 combines with J gene TRBJ1-6; a possible D gene is TRBD1 (5 bases). The CDR3 loop spans 14 amino acids. Germline CDR1 reads ENHRY; CDR2 reads SYGVKD. Trimming pared 6 bases from V and 7 bases from J, leaving 13 bases between. The CDR3 region is CAISRDGSNSPLHF. In DNA, the CDR3 is TGTGCCATCAGCCGGGACGGTTCAAATTCACCCCTCCACTTT.

This chain connects TRBV3-1 to TRBJ2-2; 9 positions agree with TRBD2. The CDR3 loop spans 18 amino acids. The trim removed 8 bases at V and 0 bases at J, leaving 13 bases unmatched. Germline CDR1 and CDR2: LGHDT and YNNKEL (reference sequence). This CDR3 reads CASCLGNSGGPNTGELFF. In nucleotides, the CDR3 is TGTGCCAGCTGTTTAGGGAATAGCGGGGGACCGAACACCGGGGAGCTGTTTTTT.

The CDR3 here is CAWSLPSGRISEQFF. In DNA, the CDR3 is TGTGCCTGGAGTTTGCCTAGCGGGAGGATAAGTGAGCAGTTCTTC. The chain combines TRBV30 with TRBJ2-1; TRBD2 matches 11 bases. The trim removed 2 bases at V and 9 bases at J, leaving 9 bases unmatched. This CDR3 is 15 amino acids long. Germline CDR1 GTSNPN, CDR2 SVGIG (reference sequence).

This clonotype was counted a few times. CDR3 residues: CASSVPKGGSYEQYF. The CDR3 DNA is TGTGCCAGTAGTGTACCGAAAGGTGGTTCCTACGAGCAGTACTTC. The chain is built from TRBV19 and TRBJ2-7; no reliable D call. Trimming pared 5 bases from V and 1 base from J, leaving 15 bases between. Germline CDR1 and CDR2: LNHDA and SQIVND (reference sequence). The CDR3 runs 15 residues.

This clonotype was seen only a few times. CDR3 residues: CASSPRTRGEETQYF. The CDR3 region has the DNA TGTGCCAGCAGCCCGCGGACTAGAGGGGAGGAGACCCAGTACTTC. The chain couples TRBV27 to TRBJ2-5, with 7 bases fitting TRBD2. V was clipped by 6 bases and J by 5 bases; unmatched bases: 12. CDR3 length equals 15 residues. Germline CDR1 reads MNHEY; CDR2 reads SMNVEV (reference sequence).

At least ten counts were recorded for this clonotype. V gene TRBV11-2 combines with J gene TRBJ2-5, with D possibly TRBD2 on 5 matching bases. Germline V gene data show CDR1 as SGHAT and CDR2 as FQNNGV. This CDR3 region has 15 residues. V lost 3 bases and J 2 bases, leaving 13 bases between the germline ends. The CDR3 DNA sequence: TGTGCCAGCAGCTTCCGGGCGGGTCAACAAGAGACCCAGTACTTC. This codes for CASSFRAGQQETQYF.

The chain employs TRBV4-2 and TRBJ2-2; 7 bases line up with TRBD1. From germline, CDR1 is LGHNA and CDR2 YNFKEQ. V shed 1 base, J shed 5 bases, and the junction held 4 bases outside the gene matches. The CDR3 is 15 residues long. CDR3 sequence: CASSQVTGVTGELFF. CDR3 DNA sequence: TGTGCCAGCAGCCAAGTAACAGGGGTTACCGGGGAGCTGTTTTTT.